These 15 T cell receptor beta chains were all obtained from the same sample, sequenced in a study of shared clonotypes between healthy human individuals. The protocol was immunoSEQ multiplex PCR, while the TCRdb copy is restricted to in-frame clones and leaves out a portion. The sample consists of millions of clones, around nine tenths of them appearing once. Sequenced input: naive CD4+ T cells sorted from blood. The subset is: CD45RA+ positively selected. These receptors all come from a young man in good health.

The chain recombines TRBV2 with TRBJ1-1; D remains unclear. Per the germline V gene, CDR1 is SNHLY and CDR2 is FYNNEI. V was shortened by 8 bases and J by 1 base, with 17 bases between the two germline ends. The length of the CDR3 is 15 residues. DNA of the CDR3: TGTGCCAGCGCAACGAGAGGTCCTCCGAACACTGAAGCTTTCTTT. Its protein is CASATRGPPNTEAFF.

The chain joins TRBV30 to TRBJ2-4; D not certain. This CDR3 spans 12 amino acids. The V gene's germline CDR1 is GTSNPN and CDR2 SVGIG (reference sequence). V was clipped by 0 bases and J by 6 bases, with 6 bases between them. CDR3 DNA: TGTGCCTGGAGTGTTACCAGAAACATTCAGTACTTC. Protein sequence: CAWSVTRNIQYF.

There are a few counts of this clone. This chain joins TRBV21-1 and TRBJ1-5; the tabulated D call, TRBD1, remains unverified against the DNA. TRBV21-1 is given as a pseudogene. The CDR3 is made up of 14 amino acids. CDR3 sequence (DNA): TGTGCCAGCAATCCGGACAGGGTAAGGCAGCCCCAGCATTTT. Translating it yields CASNPDRVRQPQHF.

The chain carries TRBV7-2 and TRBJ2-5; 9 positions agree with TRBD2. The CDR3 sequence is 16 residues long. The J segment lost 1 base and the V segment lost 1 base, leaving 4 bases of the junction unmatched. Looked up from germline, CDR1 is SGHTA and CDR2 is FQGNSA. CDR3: CASSLVNSGSQETQYF. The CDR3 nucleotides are TGTGCCAGCAGCTTAGTTAATAGCGGGAGCCAAGAGACCCAGTACTTC.

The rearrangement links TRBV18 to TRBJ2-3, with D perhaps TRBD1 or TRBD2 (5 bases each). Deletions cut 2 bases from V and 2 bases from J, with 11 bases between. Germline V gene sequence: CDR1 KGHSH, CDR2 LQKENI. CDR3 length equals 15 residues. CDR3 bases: TGTGCCAGCTCACCAGGGGGACCCTACACAGATACGCAGTATTTT. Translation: CASSPGGPYTDTQYF.

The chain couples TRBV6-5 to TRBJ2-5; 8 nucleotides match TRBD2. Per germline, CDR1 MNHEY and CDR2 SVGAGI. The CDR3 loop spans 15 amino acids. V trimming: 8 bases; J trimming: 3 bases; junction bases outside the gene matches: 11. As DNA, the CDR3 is TGTGCCAGCTCCCCGCGGGGGGACCCTGAAGAGACCCAGTACTTC. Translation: CASSPRGDPEETQYF.

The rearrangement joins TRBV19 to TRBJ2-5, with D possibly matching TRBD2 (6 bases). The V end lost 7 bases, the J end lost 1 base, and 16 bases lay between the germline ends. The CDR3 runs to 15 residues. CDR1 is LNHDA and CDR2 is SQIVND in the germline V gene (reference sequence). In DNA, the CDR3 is TGTGCCAGTACCTCGGGGGATGCGGTCCAAGAGACCCAGTACTTC. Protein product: CASTSGDAVQETQYF.

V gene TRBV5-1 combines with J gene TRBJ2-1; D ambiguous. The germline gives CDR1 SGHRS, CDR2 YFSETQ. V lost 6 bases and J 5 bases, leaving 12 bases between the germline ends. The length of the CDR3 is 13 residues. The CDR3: CASTSDSHNEQFF. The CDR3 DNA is TGCGCCAGCACCTCTGATTCCCACAATGAGCAGTTCTTC. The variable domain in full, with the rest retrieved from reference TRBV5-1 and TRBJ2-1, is KAGVTQTPRYLIKTRGQQVTLSCSPISGHRSVSWYQQTPGQGLQFLFEYFSETQRNKGNFPGRFSGRQFSNSRSEMNVSTLELGDSALYLCASTSDSHNEQFFGPGTRLTVL.

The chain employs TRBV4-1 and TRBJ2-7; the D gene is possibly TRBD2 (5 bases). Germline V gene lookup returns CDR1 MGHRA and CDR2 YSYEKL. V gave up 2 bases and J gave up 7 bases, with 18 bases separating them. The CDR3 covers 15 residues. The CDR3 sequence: CASSQSAGEGWEQYF. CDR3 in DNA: TGCGCCAGCAGCCAAAGCGCAGGTGAGGGCTGGGAGCAGTACTTC.

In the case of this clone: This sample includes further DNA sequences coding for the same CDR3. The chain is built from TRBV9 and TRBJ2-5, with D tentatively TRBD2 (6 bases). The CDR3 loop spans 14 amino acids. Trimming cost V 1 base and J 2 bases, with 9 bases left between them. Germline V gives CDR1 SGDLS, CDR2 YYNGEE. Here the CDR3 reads CASSVLATQETQYF. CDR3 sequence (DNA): TGTGCCAGCAGCGTACTAGCGACACAAGAGACCCAGTACTTC.

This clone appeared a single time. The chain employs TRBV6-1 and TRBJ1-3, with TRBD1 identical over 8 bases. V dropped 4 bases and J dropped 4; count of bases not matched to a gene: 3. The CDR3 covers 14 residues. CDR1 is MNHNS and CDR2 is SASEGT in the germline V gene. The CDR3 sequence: CASSGTGSGNTIYF. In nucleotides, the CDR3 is TGTGCCAGCAGTGGGACAGGGTCCGGAAACACCATATATTTT.

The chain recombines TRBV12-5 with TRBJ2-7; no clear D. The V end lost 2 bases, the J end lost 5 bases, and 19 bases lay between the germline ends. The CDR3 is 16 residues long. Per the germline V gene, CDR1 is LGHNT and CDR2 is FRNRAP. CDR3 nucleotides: TGTGCTAGTGGTTTGTCGCCGAGATCCGACCCTCACGAGCAGTACTTC. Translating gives CASGLSPRSDPHEQYF.

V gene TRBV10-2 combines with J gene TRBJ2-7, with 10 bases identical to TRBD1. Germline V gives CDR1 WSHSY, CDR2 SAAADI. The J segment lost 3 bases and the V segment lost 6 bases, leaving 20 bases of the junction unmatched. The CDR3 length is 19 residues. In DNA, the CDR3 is TGCGCCAGCAGGGATTCCGGGACAGGGGTAGCGGGAACCGGCTACGAGCAGTACTTC. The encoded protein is CASRDSGTGVAGTGYEQYF.

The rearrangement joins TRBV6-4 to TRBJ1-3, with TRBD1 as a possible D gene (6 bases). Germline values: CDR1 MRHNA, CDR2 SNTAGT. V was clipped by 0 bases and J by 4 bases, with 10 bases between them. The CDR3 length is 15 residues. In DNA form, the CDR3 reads TGTGCCAGCAGTGACTCTGGGGGCGCCGGAAACACCATATATTTT. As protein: CASSDSGGAGNTIYF.

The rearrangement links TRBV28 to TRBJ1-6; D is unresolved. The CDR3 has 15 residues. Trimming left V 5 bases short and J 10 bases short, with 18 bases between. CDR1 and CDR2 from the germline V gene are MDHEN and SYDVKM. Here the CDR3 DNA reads TGTGCCAGCAGTCCCCGGTCCCCACGGGTATCACCCCTCCACTTT. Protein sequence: CASSPRSPRVSPLHF.